Here is one TCR beta chain with its context. Original handling: Estimated nucleated cell counts came from reference gene primer amplification. Clones were read by immunoSEQ multiplex PCR, and TCRdb kept only the in-frame ones, dropping some. V, J and clone size were drawn from that table, and D and trimming were deduced from the DNA. The sample carries about 280,000 clones, about 89% recorded once. The sample is drawn from a study of blood T cell repertoires in COVID-19. Study summary: Whether acute or convalescent, the COVID-19 samples came from the United States, Italy and Spain. The cDNA or gDNA used as material had been derived from T cells, B-cell-depleted T cells, or PBMCs.

The CDR3 spans 14 residues. Germline lookup yields CDR1 SGHNT and CDR2 YYREEE (reference sequence). With 0 bases clipped from V and 7 bases from J, the junction kept 3 bases outside the gene matches. Material for sequencing was peripheral blood. This chain links TRBV5-4 with TRBJ1-2, with 10 bases lining up with TRBD1. This receptor was obtained from a man in his forties with acute or convalescent COVID-19. DNA for the CDR3: TGTGCCAGCAGCTTGGGGGACAGGGGTCGTGGCTACACCTTC. It translates to CASSLGDRGRGYTF.